This TCR beta chain was recovered during a study of CD8+ T cells in alopecia areata. Isolated RNA was reverse transcribed into cDNA used as the sequencing template. Here immunoSEQ multiplex PCR was the method, and the copy in TCRdb shows in-frame clones only, minus some. This sample carries roughly 150,000 clones, about two thirds of them seen once, and the ten largest clones take 36%. CDR1 is SGHRS and CDR2 is YFSETQ in the germline V gene. The CDR3 has 15 amino acids. With V trimmed by 6 bases and J by 0 bases, 5 bases remained unmatched. The clonotype comes from a human donor in good health. V gene TRBV5-1 combines with J gene TRBJ2-7; TRBD2 matches 11 bases. The source material was CD8+ T cells sorted from blood. DNA of the CDR3: TGCGCCAGCACCGGGACTAGCGGAACCTCCTACGAGCAGTACTTC. Its protein product is CASTGTSGTSYEQYF.